This TCR beta chain was obtained from a study of blood T cell repertoires in COVID-19. Study-level information: Acute-phase and convalescent COVID-19 samples originated in the United States, Italy and Spain. PBMCs, B-cell-depleted T cells, or T cells were the source of the cDNA or gDNA that made up the material.

Profiling relied on immunoSEQ multiplex PCR, and the TCRdb table lists in-frame clones only, not all of them. This sample has 170,000 or so clones, with just over 85% found just once. CDR3 length: 13 amino acids. V lost 3 bases, J lost 4 bases, and 7 bases lay in between. A note on this clone: The same CDR3 also results from other DNA sequences found in this sample.

This receptor was taken from a man aged 45 to 65 with active or convalescent COVID-19. Sequencing was performed on peripheral blood. The chain recombines TRBV12-3 or TRBV12-4 with TRBJ1-5; D not certain. The CDR3 is CASSFSRNQPQHF. CDR3 DNA sequence: TGTGCCAGCAGTTTTTCGAGGAATCAGCCCCAGCATTTT.